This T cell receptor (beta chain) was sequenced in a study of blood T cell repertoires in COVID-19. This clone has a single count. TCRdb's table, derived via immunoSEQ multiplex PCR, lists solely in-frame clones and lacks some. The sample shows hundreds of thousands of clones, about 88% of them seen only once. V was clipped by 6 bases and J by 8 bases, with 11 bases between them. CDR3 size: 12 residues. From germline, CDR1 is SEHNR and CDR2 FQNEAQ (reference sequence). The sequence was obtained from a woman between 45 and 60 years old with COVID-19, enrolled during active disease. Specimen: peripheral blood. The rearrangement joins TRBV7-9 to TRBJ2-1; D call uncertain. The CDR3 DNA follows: TGTGCCAGCAGGATCGAGAGGTATGAGCAGTTCTTC. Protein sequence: CASRIERYEQFF.